The T cell receptor beta chain under discussion was sequenced for a study of blood T cell repertoires in COVID-19. Background on the study: Acute and convalescent COVID-19 samples came from the United States, Italy and Spain.

Here immunoSEQ multiplex PCR was the method, and the copy in TCRdb shows in-frame clones only, minus some. The profile covers roughly 250,000 clones, with around 90% appearing a single time and 1.5% to 2% taken by the ten largest. Categorization into cohorts depended on clinical history that participants reported. The CDR3 is 15 residues long. The germline V and J ends were trimmed by 5 bases and 2 bases, with 14 bases remaining between them. Germline V gives CDR1 MDHEN, CDR2 SYDVKM. The sequence derives from a woman younger than 30 who had recovered from COVID-19. The V gene is TRBV28, the J gene TRBJ2-3; TRBD2 might be the D (6 bases). The source material was PBMCs or T cells enriched from blood (not recorded which). The CDR3 sequence: CASSAAAGYTDTQYF. The DNA for the CDR3 is TGTGCCAGCAGTGCGGCGGCGGGGTACACAGATACGCAGTATTTT.